This entry concerns a single TCR beta chain. This clone occurred once. Its binding antigen is unknown. The input lacks base qualities; no much larger clone sits a single base away. The immunoSEQ Assay was used to immunosequence TCRbeta CDR3 regions from genomic DNA. Prior to high-throughput sequencing, genomic DNA was amplified by bias-controlled multiplex PCR. In the paper's pipeline: To quantify the absolute abundance of each unique TCRbeta CDR3 region, the sequences were collapsed and filtered. Clonality, defined as 1 minus Pielou's evenness, was calculated using productive rearrangements only. Clones with significantly greater frequencies in on-treatment versus baseline samples were identified using a previously published method. This is the immuneACCESS table as TCRdb keeps it, with only in-frame sequences that have V and J called. A part of the clones is gone; compared with another copy, unresolved V genes explain less than half, and the rest is unexplained. The DNA was the basis for D and trimming; V, J and clone size are from that table. This sample has about 28,000 clones in its table, and around nine tenths of those were observed once. In total, the top ten clones hold 12% to 15% of the sample.

Read against the paper, the sample's treatment or condition label means: randomized to nivolumab then ipilimumab (arm A) or the reverse (arm B). None of the patients in the trial had previously been given DNA-damaging chemotherapy. A FACS Aria II flow cytometer was used to sort live CD3+CD8+ cells that were negative for CD19 and CD56 from thawed PBMCs. CheckMate 064, a randomized, open-label phase II trial of sequential checkpoint blockade, was the source of the samples, all of which came from patients with melanoma. Leukapheresis was used to collect peripheral blood mononuclear cells, which were then purified with Ficoll-Paque and frozen in human serum with about 10% DMSO. Immediately after sorting, the purity of sorted blood CD3+CD8+ cells was verified to be >95%, after which DNA was extracted. This sample is drawn from a study of sequential checkpoint blockade in melanoma (dated by TCRdb to about 2019). In the study overall: In a 1:1 randomization, patients received either first-line nivolumab then ipilimumab (arm A) or ipilimumab then nivolumab (arm B). Maintenance nivolumab was given following each of the two trial sequences. Results and caveats for the whole study, not just this receptor: The model for predicting response that combines TCR metrics with mutation burden needs to be validated in larger, independent patient cohorts.

Counted from cysteine to phenylalanine, this CDR3 has 13 amino acids. Here the CDR3 DNA is all that survives: 39 bases in frame from base 1. V is cut by 5 bases and J by 3 bases, and the space between the germline ends is 11 bases. CDR1 is given as SEHNR and CDR2 as FQNEAQ, both from the germline V gene (reference sequence). This specimen consisted of CD8+ T cells sorted from blood (inferred from file names), obtained from a patient given nivolumab and ipilimumab in sequence. This TCR was sampled from a human donor with melanoma. The chain links TRBV7-9 with TRBJ2-7, with a tentative D gene TRBD2 over 5 matching bases. The CDR3 reads CASSPRGSYEQYF. The DNA sequence is given as TGTGCCAGCAGCCCACGGGGAAGCTACGAGCAGTACTTC.